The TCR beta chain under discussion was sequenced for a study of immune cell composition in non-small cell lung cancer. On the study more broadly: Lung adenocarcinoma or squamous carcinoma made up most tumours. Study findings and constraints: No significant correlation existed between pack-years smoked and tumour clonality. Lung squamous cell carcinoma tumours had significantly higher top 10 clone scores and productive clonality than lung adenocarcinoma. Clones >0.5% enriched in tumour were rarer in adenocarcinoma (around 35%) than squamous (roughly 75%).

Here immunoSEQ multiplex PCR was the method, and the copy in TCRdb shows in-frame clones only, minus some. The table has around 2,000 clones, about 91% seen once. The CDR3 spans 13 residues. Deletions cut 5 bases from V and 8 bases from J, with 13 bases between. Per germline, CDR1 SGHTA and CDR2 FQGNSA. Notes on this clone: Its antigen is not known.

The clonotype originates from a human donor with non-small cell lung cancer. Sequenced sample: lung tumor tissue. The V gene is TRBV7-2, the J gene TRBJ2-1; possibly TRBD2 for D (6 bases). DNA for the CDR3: TGTGCCAGCAGCCCAGGGCGGGGCGATGAGCAGTTCTTC. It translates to CASSPGRGDEQFF.